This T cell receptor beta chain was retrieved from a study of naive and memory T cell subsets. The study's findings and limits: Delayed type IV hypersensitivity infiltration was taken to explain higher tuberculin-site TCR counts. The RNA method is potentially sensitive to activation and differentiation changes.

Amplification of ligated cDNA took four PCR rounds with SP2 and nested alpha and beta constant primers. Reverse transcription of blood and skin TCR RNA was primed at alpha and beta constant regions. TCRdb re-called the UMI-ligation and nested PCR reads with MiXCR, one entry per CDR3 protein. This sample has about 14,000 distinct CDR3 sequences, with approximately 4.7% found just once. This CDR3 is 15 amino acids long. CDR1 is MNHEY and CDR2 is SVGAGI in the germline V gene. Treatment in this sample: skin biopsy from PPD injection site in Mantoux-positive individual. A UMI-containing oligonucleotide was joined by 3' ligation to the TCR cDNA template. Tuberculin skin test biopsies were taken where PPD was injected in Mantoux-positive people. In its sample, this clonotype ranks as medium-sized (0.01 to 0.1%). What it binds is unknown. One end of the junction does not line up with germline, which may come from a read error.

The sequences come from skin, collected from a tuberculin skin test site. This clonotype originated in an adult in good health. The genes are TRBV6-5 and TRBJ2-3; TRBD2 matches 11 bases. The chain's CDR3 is CASSPGLAVTDMQYF. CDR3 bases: TGTGCCAGCAGTCCGGGACTAGCGGTCACAGATATGCAGTATTTT.